One sample yielded the 14 T cell receptor beta chains listed below, sequenced in a study of blood T cell repertoires in COVID-19. Produced via immunoSEQ multiplex PCR; TCRdb's table is partial and in-frame only. In the table there are 140,000 or so clones, 80% to 90% of which are singletons. The sequencing input was peripheral blood. These receptors came from a woman aged 45-59 years with acute or convalescent COVID-19.

The genes are TRBV7-9 and TRBJ1-1, with D possibly TRBD1 on 6 matching bases. V was trimmed by 2 bases and J by 0 bases, leaving 13 bases between them. The CDR3 consists of 16 residues. The germline V gene has CDR1 SEHNR and CDR2 FQNEAQ (reference sequence). CDR3 DNA sequence: TGTGCCAGCAGCTTATCCAGGACAGACCTGAACACTGAAGCTTTCTTT. Translating gives CASSLSRTDLNTEAFF.

This clone has just one count. V is TRBV4-1 and J is TRBJ2-3; possible D gene TRBD1, 6 bases. The V end lost 4 bases, the J end lost 6 bases, and 11 bases lay between the germline ends. This CDR3 spans 13 amino acids. The germline CDR1 and CDR2 sequences are MGHRA and YSYEKL. CDR3 loop: CASSRKGEDTQYF. For the CDR3, the DNA is TGCGCCAGCAGCCGGAAGGGGGAGGATACGCAGTATTTT.

The gene calls are TRBV24-1 and TRBJ2-3; D remains unclear. Trimming shortened V by 2 bases and J by 0 bases, and 5 bases separated the two germline ends. The CDR3 extends over 14 amino acids. Germline CDR1 and CDR2: KGHDR and SFDVKD. CDR3 sequence (DNA): TGTGCCACCAGTGATTGGGCTAGCACAGATACGCAGTATTTT. Its translation is CATSDWASTDTQYF.

This sequence joins TRBV13 and TRBJ2-1; 10 positions agree with TRBD2. The CDR3 runs to 14 residues. The trim removed 0 bases at V and 8 bases at J, leaving 1 base unmatched. Germline V gene lookup returns CDR1 PRHDT and CDR2 FYEKMQ (reference sequence). The CDR3 loop is CASSLGLAGDEQFF. The CDR3 DNA follows: TGTGCCAGCAGCTTAGGGCTAGCGGGGGATGAGCAGTTCTTC.

The gene calls are TRBV29-1 and TRBJ2-5; 10 bases fit TRBD1. Trimming cost V 1 base and J 5 bases; bases outside gene matches: 7. The length of the CDR3 is 15 residues. Germline lookup yields CDR1 SQVTM and CDR2 ANQGSEA. The CDR3 spells CSVEGQGATEETQYF. The DNA for the CDR3 is TGCAGCGTTGAAGGACAGGGGGCTACAGAGGAGACCCAGTACTTC.

This chain connects TRBV4-1 to TRBJ2-7, with 13 bases aligning to TRBD2. The ends lost 5 bases at V and 2 bases at J; junction bases unmatched: 3. The CDR3 has 15 amino acids. Per the germline V gene, CDR1 is MGHRA and CDR2 is YSYEKL. The DNA for the CDR3 is TGCGCCAGCAGCTGGGGACTAGCGGGGACCTACGAGCAGTACTTC. It specifies CASSWGLAGTYEQYF.

This chain uses TRBV5-4 with TRBJ2-3, with TRBD2 matching over 13 bases. Losses at the gene ends were 5 bases for V and 4 bases for J; bases not matched to a gene: 1. CDR3 length: 14 amino acids. Germline loops: CDR1 SGHNT, CDR2 YYREEE (reference sequence). For the CDR3, the DNA is TGTGCCAGCAGGGGGACTAGCGGGGCAGATACGCAGTATTTT. Amino acid sequence: CASRGTSGADTQYF. Together with reference TRBV5-4 and TRBJ2-3, the CDR3 gives the full variable domain: ETGVTQSPTHLIKTRGQQVTLRCSSQSGHNTVSWYQQALGQGPQFIFQYYREEENGRGNFPPRFSGLQFPNYSSELNVNALELDDSALYLCASRGTSGADTQYFGPGTRLTVL.

The chain recombines TRBV5-1 with TRBJ1-1; 10 bases fit TRBD1. Germline values: CDR1 SGHRS, CDR2 YFSETQ. The CDR3 consists of 14 residues. V lost 4 bases and J lost 5; bases outside the gene matches: 5. The CDR3 loop is CASSPGQGGTEAFF. CDR3 in DNA: TGCGCCAGCAGCCCCGGACAGGGGGGAACTGAAGCTTTCTTT.

This clone occurred once. The chain carries TRBV9 and TRBJ2-7, with 10 nucleotides matching TRBD2. Germline V gene lookup returns CDR1 SGDLS and CDR2 YYNGEE. The V and J ends lost 1 base and 2 bases, in that order; junction bases with no gene match: 6. This CDR3 contains 16 residues. CDR3 sequence: CASSVFSGGATYEQYF. CDR3 nucleotide sequence: TGTGCCAGCAGCGTATTCAGCGGGGGGGCCACCTACGAGCAGTACTTC.

This sequence joins TRBV5-1 and TRBJ1-2; possible D gene TRBD1, 5 bases. V was pared by 6 bases and J by 1 base, with 13 bases between. The germline gives CDR1 SGHRS, CDR2 YFSETQ. The CDR3 sequence is 14 residues long. The CDR3 region has the DNA TGCGCCAGCACATCGGGGGGGAATAACTATGGCTACACCTTC. Its translation: CASTSGGNNYGYTF.

The rearrangement links TRBV19 to TRBJ1-1; no clear D gene. The CDR3 length is 12 residues. Trimming removed 4 bases from V and 5 bases from J, with 8 bases in between. Per the germline V gene, CDR1 is LNHDA and CDR2 is SQIVND (reference sequence). CDR3 protein: CASSTRWTEAFF. Written as DNA, the CDR3 is TGTGCCAGTAGTACCCGGTGGACTGAAGCTTTCTTT.

The rearrangement links TRBV15 to TRBJ2-3; D call uncertain. The CDR3 totals 17 residues. The V and J ends lost 3 bases and 0 bases respectively, with 16 bases between them. Germline V gene lookup returns CDR1 LNHNV and CDR2 YYDKDF (reference sequence). The CDR3 is CATSRKIRLQSTDTQYF. CDR3 sequence (DNA): TGTGCCACCAGCAGGAAAATCCGACTGCAGAGCACAGATACGCAGTATTTT.

The rearrangement uses TRBV6-5 and TRBJ2-7; maybe TRBD1 (6 bases). This CDR3 spans 13 amino acids. Trimming removed 4 bases at V and 2 bases at J, with 9 bases between. Germline values: CDR1 MNHEY, CDR2 SVGAGI. The CDR3 is CASSLGTTYEQYF. CDR3 DNA sequence: TGTGCCAGCAGTTTAGGGACAACCTACGAGCAGTACTTC.

The gene calls are TRBV19 and TRBJ1-1; TRBD1 agrees at 8 bases. The germline CDR1 and CDR2 sequences are LNHDA and SQIVND (reference sequence). This CDR3 is 15 amino acids long. The junction had 2 bases not matched to a gene; V was cut back by 1 base and J by 1 base. The CDR3 loop reads CASSIGDRQNTEAFF. CDR3 coding DNA: TGTGCCAGTAGTATAGGGGACAGGCAGAACACTGAAGCTTTCTTT.